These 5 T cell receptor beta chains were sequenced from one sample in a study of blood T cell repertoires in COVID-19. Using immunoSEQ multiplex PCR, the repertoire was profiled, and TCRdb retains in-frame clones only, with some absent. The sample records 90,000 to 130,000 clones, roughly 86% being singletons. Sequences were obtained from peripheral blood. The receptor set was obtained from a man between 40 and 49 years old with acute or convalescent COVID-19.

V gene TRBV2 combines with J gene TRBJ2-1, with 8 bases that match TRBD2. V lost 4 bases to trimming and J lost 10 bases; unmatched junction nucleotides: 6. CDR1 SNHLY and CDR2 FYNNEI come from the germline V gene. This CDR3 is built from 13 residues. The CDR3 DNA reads TGTGCCAGCAGTGGCGGTCGGGGGGGCGAGCAGTTCTTC. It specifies CASSGGRGGEQFF.

The CDR3 nucleotides read TGCGCCAGCAGCTTGGCTGGACCCCCCGGGACAGGGTTAATTGAGGGGGAGCTGTTTTTT. Translated, it gives CASSLAGPPGTGLIEGELFF. The chain couples TRBV5-1 to TRBJ2-2; 9 bases align to TRBD1. CDR1 and CDR2 from the germline V gene are SGHRS and YFSETQ. The length of the CDR3 is 20 residues. Germline trimming cut 0 bases from V and 8 bases from J; bases unmatched to any gene: 20.

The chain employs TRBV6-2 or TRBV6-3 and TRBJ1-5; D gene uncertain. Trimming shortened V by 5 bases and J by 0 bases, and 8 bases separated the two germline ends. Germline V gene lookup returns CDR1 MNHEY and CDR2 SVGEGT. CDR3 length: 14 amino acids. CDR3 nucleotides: TGTGCCAGCAGTACCACAGATAGCAATCAGCCCCAGCATTTT. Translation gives CASSTTDSNQPQHF.

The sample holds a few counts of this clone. The CDR3 DNA reads TGTGCCAGCTTGTATTTCACTGAAGCTTTCTTT. It specifies CASLYFTEAFF. The chain couples TRBV2 to TRBJ1-1; no firm D call. In germline, CDR1 is SNHLY, CDR2 FYNNEI. The V end lost 8 bases, the J end lost 4 bases, and 8 bases lay between the germline ends. This CDR3 has 11 residues.

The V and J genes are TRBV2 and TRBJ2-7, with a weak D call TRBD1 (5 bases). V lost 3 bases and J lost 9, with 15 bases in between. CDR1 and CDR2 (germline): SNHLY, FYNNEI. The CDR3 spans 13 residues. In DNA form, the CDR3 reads TGTGCCAGCAGTGAGAATAGGCAGGGCGGGCAGTACTTC. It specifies CASSENRQGGQYF.